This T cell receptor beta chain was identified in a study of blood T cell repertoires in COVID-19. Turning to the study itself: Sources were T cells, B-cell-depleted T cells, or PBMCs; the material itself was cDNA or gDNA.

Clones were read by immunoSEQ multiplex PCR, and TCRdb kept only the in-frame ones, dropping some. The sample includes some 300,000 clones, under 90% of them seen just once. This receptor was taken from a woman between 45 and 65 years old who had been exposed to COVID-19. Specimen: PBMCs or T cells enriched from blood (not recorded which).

The CDR3: CASSMAGFHQPQHF. CDR3 sequence (DNA): TGTGCCAGTAGTATGGCCGGGTTCCATCAGCCCCAGCATTTT. V and J are TRBV19 and TRBJ1-5, with D unresolved. The CDR3 extends over 14 amino acids. Trimming removed 3 bases at V and 5 bases at J, with 11 bases between. From germline, CDR1 is LNHDA and CDR2 SQIVND (reference sequence).